One sample yielded the 12 T cell receptor beta chains listed below, sequenced in a study of T cell repertoires in cytomegalovirus infection. MiXCR, applied by TCRdb to the reads, yields one record per CDR3 protein. In the table there are approximately 300,000 distinct CDR3 sequences, 20% to 25% of which are singletons. Antigen specificity for these receptors is unknown. The sequences come from cultured PBMCs, collected from culture after CMV antigen stimulation. The receptor set was obtained from a human donor in good health (CMV status not recorded). Some clones in this sample may be carry-over from other donors' samples.

The chain carries TRBV7-8 and TRBJ2-7; possible D gene TRBD1, 6 bases. V lost 5 bases, J lost 11 bases, and 19 bases lay in between. From germline, CDR1 is SGHVS and CDR2 FQNEAQ. CDR3 size: 13 residues. CDR3 nucleotides: TGTGCCAGCAGCCCGAGGGCTGACAGGACTGAGTACTTC. Translated, it gives CASSPRADRTEYF.

The rearrangement links TRBV11-2 to TRBJ2-7, with TRBD2 matching over 10 bases. CDR3 size: 16 residues. Germline lookup yields CDR1 SGHAT and CDR2 FQNNGV. J gave up 3 bases and V 1 base, and 6 bases lay outside the gene matches. CDR3 nucleotide sequence: TGTGCCAGCAGCTTAGGTATAGCGGGAGGTCTCTACGAGCAGTACGTC. Its protein is CASSLGIAGGLYEQYV.

The V call is TRBV11-2, the J call TRBJ2-7, with 14 bases lining up with TRBD2. Germline CDR1 reads SGHAT; CDR2 reads FQNNGV. The CDR3 sequence is 14 residues long. The V and J ends lost 5 bases and 5 bases, in that order; junction bases with no gene match: 2. This chain's CDR3 is CASSPGLAGDEQYV. CDR3 in DNA: TGTGCCAGCAGCCCGGGACTAGCGGGGGACGAGCAGTACGTC.

The chain couples TRBV20-1 to TRBJ2-3; 7 bases line up with TRBD1. J gave up 10 bases and V 6 bases, and 7 bases lay outside the gene matches. Germline V gene sequence: CDR1 DFQATT, CDR2 SNEGSKA (reference sequence). The CDR3 sequence is 11 residues long. For the CDR3, the DNA is TGCAGTGCCCTGGGACAGACGTCGCAGTATTTT. It codes for CSALGQTSQYF.

This clonotype was observed a few times. The chain couples TRBV19 to TRBJ1-1, with D perhaps TRBD1 (6 bases). Germline values: CDR1 LNHDA, CDR2 SQIVND (reference sequence). The CDR3 contains 14 residues. The V end lost 3 bases, the J end lost 5 bases, and 13 bases lay between the germline ends. The CDR3 DNA follows: TGTGCCAGTAGTATCGGAACAGGGACAACTGAAGCTTTCTTT. Protein sequence: CASSIGTGTTEAFF.

The V call is TRBV28, the J call TRBJ1-6, with D uncertain. Trimming left V 0 bases short and J 5 bases short, with 8 bases between. The CDR3 runs 15 residues. Per the germline V gene, CDR1 is MDHEN and CDR2 is SYDVKM. The CDR3 loop is CASSLWGGDNSPLHF. The CDR3 DNA reads TGTGCCAGCAGTTTATGGGGCGGGGATAATTCACCCCTCCACTTT.

The J gene is TRBJ2-1, the V gene TRBV15; D remains unclear. V dropped 0 bases and J dropped 0 bases, with 12 bases sitting between them. The CDR3 is made up of 17 amino acids. In germline, CDR1 is LNHNV, CDR2 YYDKDF (reference sequence). The CDR3 sequence is CATSRDLGQSSYNEQFF. The CDR3 DNA reads as TGTGCCACCAGCAGAGATCTCGGTCAGAGCTCCTACAATGAGCAGTTCTTC.

This clonotype was counted only a few times. The V call is TRBV30, the J call TRBJ2-1; 8 bases map to TRBD2. The length of the CDR3 is 14 residues. V shed 3 bases, J shed 8 bases, and the junction held 9 bases outside the gene matches. Germline V gene data show CDR1 as GTSNPN and CDR2 as SVGIG (reference sequence). The CDR3 loop is CAWRGLLAVDEQFF. The CDR3 DNA reads as TGTGCCTGGAGAGGATTACTAGCGGTTGATGAGCAGTTCTTC.

The rearrangement uses TRBV29-1 and TRBJ2-1; 10 bases fit TRBD1. The CDR3 is 16 amino acids. The trim removed 4 bases at V and 0 bases at J, leaving 6 bases unmatched. Per the germline V gene, CDR1 is SQVTM and CDR2 is ANQGSEA. CDR3 protein: CSVARTGGYSYNEQFF. The DNA of the CDR3 is TGCAGCGTTGCCCGGACAGGGGGGTACTCCTACAATGAGCAGTTCTTC.

The chain has TRBV6-1 and TRBJ2-1, with 7 nucleotides matching TRBD2. The V gene end was trimmed by 2 bases and the J gene end by 3 bases; junction bases not matched to a gene: 7. Germline V gene lookup returns CDR1 MNHNS and CDR2 SASEGT. The CDR3 extends over 16 amino acids. CDR3 bases: TGTGCCAGCAGTGAATACCTCACTAGCGACTACAATGAGCAGTTCTTC. It codes for CASSEYLTSDYNEQFF.

The chain is built from TRBV6-1 and TRBJ2-7, with 8 bases matching TRBD1. J was trimmed by 5 bases and V by 6 bases; bases with no gene match: 12. Germline V lookup: CDR1 MNHNS, CDR2 SASEGT. The CDR3 has 15 residues. The CDR3 coding sequence is TGTGCCAGCAGCCGAACACGGACAGGGCCCCACGAGCAGTACTTC. Translated: CASSRTRTGPHEQYF.

This clonotype was seen ten or more times. This sequence joins TRBV7-8 and TRBJ2-1; D gene unclear. CDR1 and CDR2 from the germline V gene are SGHVS and FQNEAQ. V gave up 4 bases and J gave up 8 bases, with 18 bases separating them. CDR3 size: 15 residues. The CDR3 DNA follows: TGTGCCAGCAGCTCCCCGGGCCCCCGGTCCGATGAGCAGTTCTTC. Protein product: CASSSPGPRSDEQFF.